These T cell receptor beta chains were read from a single sample in a study of control samples from healthy donors and cancer patients. Repertoires were generated with immunoSEQ multiplex PCR, while TCRdb's copy carries only in-frame clones and drops some. The profile shows around 170,000 clones, more than 90% of them singletons. Material: blood. The receptor source for this set is a young man in good health. The CDR3 runs from the conserved cysteine through the conserved F or W. The D gene is left open where the match is weak. Clone size, where shown, is once, few, many, or a class for clones that have expanded.

clone_size	v_call	j_call	d_call	cdr3_aa	cdr3_nt
.	TRBV5-1	TRBJ2-1	TRBD2	CASSLAGVSYNEQFF	TGCGCCAGCAGCTTAGCGGGGGTTTCCTACAATGAGCAGTTCTTC
.	TRBV7-8	TRBJ2-7	TRBD1	CASSLLPGQWSYEQYF	TGTGCCAGCAGCTTACTACCGGGACAGTGGTCCTACGAGCAGTACTTC
.	TRBV6-6	TRBJ1-1	TRBD1	CASSRGQGRDEAFF	TGTGCCAGCAGCCGCGGACAGGGACGGGATGAAGCTTTCTTT
.	TRBV3-1/TRBV3-2	TRBJ2-1	.	CASSQVRMYNEQFF	TGTGCCAGCAGCCAAGTCCGGATGTACAATGAGCAGTTCTTC
.	TRBV5-1	TRBJ2-3	.	CASSSNRGGPSTDTQYF	TGCGCCAGCAGCTCAAACAGGGGAGGGCCCTCCACAGATACGCAGTATTTT
.	TRBV7-6	TRBJ2-1	.	CASSPSIADSYNEQFF	TGTGCCAGCAGCCCCTCCATAGCGGACTCCTACAATGAGCAGTTCTTC
.	TRBV20-1	TRBJ1-5	.	CSASGTRSNQPQHF	TGCAGTGCTAGTGGGACACGTAGCAATCAGCCCCAGCATTTT
.	TRBV28	TRBJ1-1	.	CASSLGGAMNTEAFF	TGTGCCAGCAGTCTCGGGGGCGCCATGAACACTGAAGCTTTCTTT
.	TRBV5-4	TRBJ1-1	.	CASSLGPFEGTEAFF	TGTGCCAGCAGCTTAGGGCCATTCGAAGGCACTGAAGCTTTCTTT
few	TRBV7-9	TRBJ1-2	.	CASSLNLHGFGYTF	TGTGCCAGCAGCTTAAATCTGCATGGGTTTGGCTACACCTTC
.	TRBV12-5	TRBJ2-7	.	CASGLGLTYEQYF	TGTGCTAGTGGTTTAGGGTTAACCTACGAGCAGTACTTC
.	TRBV7-9	TRBJ2-7	.	CASSLMTGAGYEQYF	TGTGCCAGCAGCCTAATGACTGGGGCGGGCTACGAGCAGTACTTC
.	TRBV9	TRBJ1-2	.	CASSVAGEVVSGYTF	TGTGCCAGCAGCGTGGCGGGGGAGGTGGTCTCCGGCTACACCTTC
few	TRBV28	TRBJ1-5	.	CASSLLPTGNQPQHF	TGTGCCAGCAGTTTACTCCCGACAGGTAATCAGCCCCAGCATTTT
.	TRBV30	TRBJ2-2	.	CAWSVAQGSLFF	TGTGCCTGGAGTGTAGCGCAGGGCTCGCTGTTTTTT
.	TRBV9	TRBJ1-2	.	CASSVGGGDYGYTF	TGTGCCAGCAGCGTTGGGGGAGGGGACTATGGCTACACCTTC
.	TRBV7-9	TRBJ2-5	.	CASSPDVLAKETQYF	TGTGCCAGCAGCCCCGACGTACTAGCAAAAGAGACCCAGTACTTC
.	TRBV7-2	TRBJ1-1	.	CASSLVTEAFF	TGTGCCAGCAGCTTAGTCACTGAAGCTTTCTTT
.	TRBV27	TRBJ1-1	.	CASSPGALVGTEAFF	TGTGCCAGCAGCCCTGGAGCCTTGGTAGGCACTGAAGCTTTCTTT
.	TRBV19	TRBJ1-4	.	CASSIRSRGATNEKLFF	TGTGCCAGTAGTATACGTAGCCGGGGGGCAACTAATGAAAAACTGTTTTTT
.	TRBV6-1	TRBJ1-6	.	CASSEGQPNFNSPLHF	TGTGCCAGCAGTGAAGGCCAGCCTAACTTTAATTCACCCCTCCACTTT
once	TRBV7-2	TRBJ2-3	.	CASSFFRPTDTQYF	TGTGCCAGCAGCTTCTTTAGACCCACAGATACGCAGTATTTT
.	TRBV6-5	TRBJ2-7	TRBD1	CASSSPDRGHYEQYF	TGTGCCAGCTCCAGCCCAGACAGGGGGCACTACGAGCAGTACTTC
.	TRBV28	TRBJ2-6	TRBD2	CASSPTSPGANVLTF	TGTGCCAGCAGCCCGACTAGCCCTGGGGCCAACGTCCTGACTTTC
.	TRBV18	TRBJ2-6	.	CASSRQGANVLTF	TGTGCCAGCTCTCGACAGGGGGCCAACGTCCTGACTTTC
.	TRBV19	TRBJ1-5	.	CASSIDRAGKQPQHF	TGTGCCAGTAGTATAGATAGGGCAGGGAAACAGCCCCAGCATTTT
.	TRBV27	TRBJ1-5	.	CASRFGSSNQPQHF	TGTGCCAGCAGATTTGGAAGCAGCAATCAGCCCCAGCATTTT
.	TRBV11-2	TRBJ2-5	TRBD2	CASNNGTSGGGAQYF	TGTGCCAGCAACAACGGGACTAGCGGGGGAGGGGCCCAGTACTTC
.	TRBV27	TRBJ2-6	.	CASRGSGANVLTF	TGTGCCAGCAGGGGCTCTGGGGCCAACGTCCTGACTTTC
.	TRBV7-2	TRBJ2-2	TRBD2	CASSFSGLAGAGGGELFF	TGTGCCAGCAGCTTTTCGGGACTAGCGGGGGCGGGGGGCGGGGAGCTGTTTTTT
.	TRBV7-8	TRBJ2-3	.	CASSFTADTQYF	TGTGCCAGCAGCTTTACCGCAGATACGCAGTATTTT
.	TRBV4-3	TRBJ1-3	.	CASSQDRVSGNTIYF	TGCGCCAGCAGCCAAGATCGGGTCTCTGGAAACACCATATATTTT
.	TRBV2	TRBJ1-1	.	CASSLGRDVEAFF	TGTGCCAGCAGTTTGGGCAGGGACGTGGAAGCTTTCTTT